This T cell receptor beta chain derives from a study of blood T cell repertoires in COVID-19. Overall study context: COVID-19 samples collected from the United States, Italy and Spain covered acute and convalescent phases. Sample material is recorded as cDNA or gDNA derived from T cells, B-cell-depleted T cells, or PBMCs.

Germline V gives CDR1 LGHNT, CDR2 FRNRAP. The CDR3 runs to 15 residues. Trimming left V 1 base short and J 3 bases short, with 10 bases between. As processed by the authors: For nucleated cells, counts were estimated from reference gene primer amplification. Profiled with immunoSEQ multiplex PCR; TCRdb holds only in-frame clones, not every one. The DNA gave D and trimming, while V, J and clone size come from that table. The sample has tens of thousands of clones; more than 70% are singletons. The sequenced material came from peripheral blood. This clonotype was obtained from a human donor with acute or convalescent COVID-19. The donor label of this sample is uncertain. The gene calls are TRBV12-5 and TRBJ1-5; no firm D call. The CDR3 protein is CASGLGSTSNQPQHF. The CDR3 nucleotides read TGTGCTAGTGGTTTGGGGTCAACATCCAATCAGCCCCAGCATTTT.